One and the same sample provided the 24 T cell receptor beta chains below, sequenced in a study of shared clonotypes between healthy human individuals. The method was immunoSEQ multiplex PCR; TCRdb's version includes in-frame clones alone and lacks a portion of them. The data show some 1,100,000 clones, 75% to 80% seen once. Sequenced input: memory CD4+ T cells from PBMCs. The subset was: CD45RA-negative fraction. All receptors come from a man between 18 and 29 years old in good health. Some clones in this sample may be carry-over from other donors' samples.

The V and J genes are TRBV4-1 and TRBJ2-7; D is unclear. Germline V gives CDR1 MGHRA, CDR2 YSYEKL. V gave up 6 bases and J gave up 2 bases, with 14 bases separating them. The CDR3 has 14 residues. The CDR3 region is CASRPMARTYEQYF. Here the CDR3 DNA reads TGCGCCAGCAGACCGATGGCAAGGACCTACGAGCAGTACTTC.

The DNA of the CDR3 is TGTGCCAGCTCACCACCGACAGGACTTGGAAACACCATATATTTT. Encoded protein: CASSPPTGLGNTIYF. This sequence joins TRBV18 and TRBJ1-3, with D perhaps TRBD1 (6 bases). Germline V CDR1 and CDR2: KGHSH, LQKENI. V lost 0 bases, J lost 3 bases, and 9 bases lay in between. This CDR3 contains 15 residues.

In its sample, this clone was seen once. This chain joins TRBV27 and TRBJ2-2, with 12 bases that match TRBD2. J gave up 6 bases and V 2 bases, and 4 bases lay outside the gene matches. Germline assignment: CDR1 MNHEY and CDR2 SMNVEV (reference sequence). The CDR3 loop spans 16 amino acids. CDR3 protein: CASSLLAGGPSGELFF. In DNA form, the CDR3 reads TGTGCCAGCAGTTTACTAGCGGGAGGGCCATCCGGGGAGCTGTTTTTT.

The CDR3 loop is CASSVEGSYEQYF. The CDR3 nucleotides are TGTGCCAGCAGCGTCGAGGGCTCCTACGAGCAGTACTTC. The chain links TRBV11-3 to TRBJ2-7; weak D call: TRBD2 (5 bases). Germline CDR1 SGHNT, CDR2 YENEEA. The V end was cut by 5 bases, the J end by 0 bases, with 8 bases between. This CDR3 region has 13 residues.

As DNA, the CDR3 is TGTGCCAGCAGCAAGGGGCAGGGGGCTGGCGGGAGAGTACACGAGCAGTACTTC. It is translated as CASSKGQGAGGRVHEQYF. This rearrangement joins TRBV9 to TRBJ2-7; D perhaps matches TRBD1 (8 bases). CDR1 and CDR2 (germline): SGDLS, YYNGEE. The CDR3 has 18 residues. Between the trimmed V and J ends, which lost 4 bases and 5 bases, there was a span of 28 bases.

This clone showed up just once. The rearrangement uses TRBV18 and TRBJ1-4; D ambiguous. CDR1 and CDR2 from the germline V gene are KGHSH and LQKENI. Trimming stripped 0 bases from V and 7 bases from J, with 6 bases between. This CDR3 spans 13 amino acids. The CDR3, as DNA: TGTGCCAGCTCACCACCGTCCGCTGAAAAACTGTTTTTT. It codes for CASSPPSAEKLFF.

Only one count was recorded for this clone. The CDR3 coding sequence is TGCGCCAGCAGCTACAACCGGGGGGAGCGGGACGAGCAGTACTTC. Its translation: CASSYNRGERDEQYF. This sequence joins TRBV5-1 and TRBJ2-7; the match to TRBD2 covers 7 bases. Unmatched junction bases numbered 11, after V lost 3 bases and J lost 5 bases. Germline values: CDR1 SGHRS, CDR2 YFSETQ. This CDR3 is built from 15 residues.

This clone was seen once. The CDR3 spells CASSPRDRRETQYF. CDR3 DNA: TGTGCCAGCAGTCCGAGGGACAGAAGAGAGACCCAGTACTTC. The V and J genes are TRBV2 and TRBJ2-5, with 7 bases aligning to TRBD1. CDR1 is SNHLY and CDR2 is FYNNEI in the germline V gene. CDR3 size: 14 residues. The ends lost 5 bases at V and 4 bases at J; junction bases unmatched: 7.

The chain couples TRBV28 to TRBJ1-2; 9 positions agree with TRBD1. Germline trimming cut 5 bases from V and 4 bases from J; bases unmatched to any gene: 8. The CDR3 has 15 residues. Germline V CDR1 and CDR2: MDHEN, SYDVKM. CDR3 residues: CASSPHDRGFYGYTF. The CDR3 DNA reads TGTGCCAGCAGTCCCCATGACAGGGGGTTCTATGGCTACACCTTC.

This clone showed up just once. The genes are TRBV7-9 and TRBJ2-3, with TRBD2 matching 14 bases. This CDR3 contains 13 residues. In germline, CDR1 is SEHNR, CDR2 FQNEAQ (reference sequence). Losses at the gene ends were 1 base for V and 14 bases for J; bases not matched to a gene: 2. The CDR3 nucleotides read TGTGCCAGCAGCTTAGGACTAGCGGGAGGGCCGTATTTT. It specifies CASSLGLAGGPYF. Looking up the rest from reference TRBV7-9 and TRBJ2-3 gives the full variable domain: DTGVSQNPRHKITKRGQNVTFRCDPISEHNRLYWYRQTLGQGPEFLTYFQNEAQLEKSRLLSDRFSAERPKGSFSTLEIQRTEQGDSAMYLCASSLGLAGGPYFGPGTRLTVL.

This clone was recorded a few times. V usage is TRBV19 and J usage is TRBJ1-2; a possible D gene is TRBD1 (6 bases). Germline V gives CDR1 LNHDA, CDR2 SQIVND (reference sequence). V lost 5 bases to trimming and J lost 4 bases, with 14 bases between them. CDR3 length: 14 residues. CDR3 DNA sequence: TGTGCCAGTAGTGTAACCAGGGGTTCCTATGGCTACACCTTC. It specifies CASSVTRGSYGYTF.

J is TRBJ1-5 and V is TRBV27; possible D gene TRBD1, 6 bases. The CDR3 sequence is 13 residues long. The V gene's germline CDR1 is MNHEY and CDR2 SMNVEV (reference sequence). V lost 0 bases to trimming and J lost 9 bases, with 9 bases between them. The CDR3 reads CASSLSGGGPQHF. DNA of the CDR3: TGTGCCAGCAGTTTATCAGGGGGGGGGCCCCAGCATTTT.

V is TRBV5-1 and J is TRBJ2-1; D is unresolved. Germline V gene lookup returns CDR1 SGHRS and CDR2 YFSETQ. The length of the CDR3 is 11 residues. The ends were cut back, 4 bases at V and 7 bases at J, with 6 bases in the middle. This chain's CDR3 is CASSERNEQFF. The CDR3 DNA follows: TGCGCCAGCAGCGAGAGAAATGAGCAGTTCTTC.

In the case of this clone: This sequence may be a read error, since a much larger clone differs from it by one base. Other DNA sequences from this sample encode an identical CDR3 as well. V and J are TRBV6-1 and TRBJ2-7; no clear D gene. Trimming removed 3 bases from V and 2 bases from J, with 2 bases in between. Germline loops: CDR1 MNHNS, CDR2 SASEGT. The CDR3 covers 11 residues. The CDR3 here is CASSDTYEQYF. Here the CDR3 DNA reads TGTGCCAGCAGTGATACCTACGAGCAGTACTTC.

The CDR3 DNA reads as TGTGCCAGCAGCGGAAAGGGACTAGCGGGAGTAAACGAGCAGTACTTC. Translation: CASSGKGLAGVNEQYF. This rearrangement joins TRBV5-4 to TRBJ2-7; TRBD2 agrees at 14 bases. With V trimmed by 4 bases and J by 5 bases, 8 bases remained unmatched. Germline lookup yields CDR1 SGHNT and CDR2 YYREEE (reference sequence). This CDR3 has 16 residues. The whole variable domain, remainder taken from reference TRBV5-4 and TRBJ2-7, is ETGVTQSPTHLIKTRGQQVTLRCSSQSGHNTVSWYQQALGQGPQFIFQYYREEENGRGNFPPRFSGLQFPNYSSELNVNALELDDSALYLCASSGKGLAGVNEQYFGPGTRLTVT.

The genes are TRBV28 and TRBJ2-2, with D perhaps matching TRBD1 or TRBD2 (6 bases each). The V gene lost 2 bases and the J gene lost 5 bases, with 15 bases spanning the gap. This CDR3 is built from 16 residues. The germline V gene encodes CDR1 MDHEN and CDR2 SYDVKM. As DNA, the CDR3 is TGTGCCAGCAGTTTAAGGAGGGGGATCAGGACCGGGGAGCTGTTTTTT. This encodes CASSLRRGIRTGELFF.

The rearrangement joins TRBV30 to TRBJ1-2; no clear D. The CDR3 contains 12 residues. Per germline, CDR1 GTSNPN and CDR2 SVGIG (reference sequence). Trimming stripped 2 bases from V and 3 bases from J, with 7 bases between. The DNA for the CDR3 is TGTGCCTGGAGTCCCGGGGACTATGGCTACACCTTC. Encoded protein: CAWSPGDYGYTF.

This clone was found a few times. This rearrangement joins TRBV19 to TRBJ1-1; D gene uncertain. The CDR3 spans 16 residues. The V and J ends lost 6 bases and 1 base respectively, with 18 bases between them. The germline V gene has CDR1 LNHDA and CDR2 SQIVND (reference sequence). CDR3 amino acids: CASSLPQWQSNTEAFF. The CDR3 DNA reads as TGTGCCAGTAGCCTCCCCCAGTGGCAGTCGAACACTGAAGCTTTCTTT.

The gene calls are TRBV18 and TRBJ1-5; D is unresolved. CDR3 length: 13 residues. Germline V gene sequence: CDR1 KGHSH, CDR2 LQKENI. V was pared by 5 bases and J by 4 bases, with 9 bases between. DNA for the CDR3: TGTGCCAGCTCAGGCCAGCAGAATCAGCCCCAGCATTTT. Translation gives CASSGQQNQPQHF.

The chain employs TRBV11-2 and TRBJ2-5; tentatively, D is TRBD2 (5 bases). Germline V gene sequence: CDR1 SGHAT, CDR2 FQNNGV. This CDR3 contains 17 residues. The V end lost 3 bases, the J end lost 2 bases, and 19 bases lay between the germline ends. The CDR3 here is CASSFDLQRLAQETQYF. The CDR3 nucleotides read TGTGCCAGCAGCTTTGATCTGCAGCGGCTGGCTCAAGAGACCCAGTACTTC.

The rearrangement links TRBV10-3 to TRBJ2-3; 11 nucleotides match TRBD1. Germline CDR1 reads ENHRY; CDR2 reads SYGVKD. The length of the CDR3 is 17 residues. V trimming: 6 bases; J trimming: 3 bases; junction bases outside the gene matches: 11. The CDR3 spells CAISKTKDRGLTDTQYF. As DNA, the CDR3 is TGTGCCATCAGCAAGACTAAGGACAGGGGGCTTACAGATACGCAGTATTTT.

The chain joins TRBV28 to TRBJ1-3, with 8 bases aligning to TRBD1. The CDR3 covers 20 residues. Germline V lookup: CDR1 MDHEN, CDR2 SYDVKM. V lost 6 bases and J lost 0; bases outside the gene matches: 19. CDR3 residues: CASSRQGSWGIDSSGNTIYF. CDR3 DNA: TGTGCCAGCAGCCGACAGGGGTCTTGGGGTATAGACAGCTCTGGAAACACCATATATTTT.

This chain links TRBV11-1 with TRBJ2-2; weak D call: TRBD1 (6 bases). The CDR3 length is 17 residues. V lost 1 base to trimming and J lost 2 bases, with 14 bases between them. The germline V gene encodes CDR1 SGHAT and CDR2 FQDESV (reference sequence). For the CDR3, the DNA is TGTGCCAGCAGCTTAGGGACAGTCCTAACCAACACCGGGGAGCTGTTTTTT. It translates to CASSLGTVLTNTGELFF.

The chain has TRBV28 and TRBJ1-1, with D possibly TRBD1 on 5 matching bases. CDR1 and CDR2 from the germline V gene are MDHEN and SYDVKM. CDR3 length equals 12 residues. The germline V and J ends were trimmed by 5 bases and 8 bases, with 12 bases remaining between them. CDR3 loop: CASSGRVSEAFF. Written as DNA, the CDR3 is TGTGCCAGCAGTGGCAGGGTCTCAGAAGCTTTCTTT.